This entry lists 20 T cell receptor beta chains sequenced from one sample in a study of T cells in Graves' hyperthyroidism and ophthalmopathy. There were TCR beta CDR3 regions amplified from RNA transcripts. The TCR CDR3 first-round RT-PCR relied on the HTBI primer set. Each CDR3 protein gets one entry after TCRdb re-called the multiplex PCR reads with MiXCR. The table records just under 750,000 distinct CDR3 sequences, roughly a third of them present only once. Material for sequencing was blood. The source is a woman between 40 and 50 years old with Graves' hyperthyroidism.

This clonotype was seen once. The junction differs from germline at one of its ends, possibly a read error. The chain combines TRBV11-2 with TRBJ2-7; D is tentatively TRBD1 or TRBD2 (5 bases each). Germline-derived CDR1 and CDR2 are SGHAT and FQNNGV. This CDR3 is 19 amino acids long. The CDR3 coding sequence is TGTGCCAGCGTGGAGGATTTTGAACGGGGCCGCGCTTTGGGGTACGAGCAGCACTTC. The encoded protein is CASVEDFERGRALGYEQHF.

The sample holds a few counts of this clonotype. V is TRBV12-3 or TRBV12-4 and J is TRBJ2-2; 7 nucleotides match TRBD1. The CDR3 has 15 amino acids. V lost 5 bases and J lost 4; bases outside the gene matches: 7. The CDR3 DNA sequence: TGTGCCAGCAGTACTGACAGGGAGAGCACCGGGGAGCTGTTTTTT. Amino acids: CASSTDRESTGELFF.

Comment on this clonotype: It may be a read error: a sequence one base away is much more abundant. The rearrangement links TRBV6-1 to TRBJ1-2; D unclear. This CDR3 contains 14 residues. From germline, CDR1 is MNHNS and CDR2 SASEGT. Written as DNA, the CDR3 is TGTGCCAGCAGTTACTCTTCCGACGGTTATGGCCACACCTTC. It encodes CASSYSSDGYGHTF.

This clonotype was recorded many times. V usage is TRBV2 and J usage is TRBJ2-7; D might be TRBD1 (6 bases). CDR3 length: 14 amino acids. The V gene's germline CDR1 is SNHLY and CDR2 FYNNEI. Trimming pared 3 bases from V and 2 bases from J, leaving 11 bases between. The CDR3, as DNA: TGTGCCAGCAGTGAGTGGGGGCTCCCCTACGAGCAGTACTTC. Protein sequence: CASSEWGLPYEQYF.

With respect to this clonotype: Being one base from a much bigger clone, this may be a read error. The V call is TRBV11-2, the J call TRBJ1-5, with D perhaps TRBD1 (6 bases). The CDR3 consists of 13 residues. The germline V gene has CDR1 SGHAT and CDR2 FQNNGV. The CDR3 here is CASSRGMEQPEHF. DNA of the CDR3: TGTGCCAGCAGCAGGGGGATGGAACAGCCCGAGCATTTT. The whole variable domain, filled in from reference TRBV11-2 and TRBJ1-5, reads EAGVAQSPRYKIIEKRQSVAFWCNPISGHATLYWYQQILGQGPKLLIQFQNNGVVDDSQLPKDRFSAERLKGVDSTLKIQPAKLEDSAVYLCASSRGMEQPEHFGDGTRLSIL.

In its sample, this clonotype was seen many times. Written as DNA, the CDR3 is TGCAGCGTTGACGACAGTACATCCTACGAGCAGTACTTC. Its protein is CSVDDSTSYEQYF. The V call is TRBV29-1, the J call TRBJ2-7; tentative D call: TRBD1 (5 bases). This CDR3 spans 13 amino acids. Germline assignment: CDR1 SQVTM and CDR2 ANQGSEA. V was trimmed by 3 bases and J by 1 base, leaving 10 bases between them.

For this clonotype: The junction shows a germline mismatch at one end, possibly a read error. In DNA, the CDR3 is TGTGCCACCAGCAGAGTCTCCGGGAGGAACACTGACGCTTTCTTT. Its translation: CATSRVSGRNTDAFF. This rearrangement joins TRBV15 to TRBJ1-1; D not resolved. The CDR3 extends over 15 amino acids. Per germline, CDR1 LNHNV and CDR2 YYDKDF (reference sequence).

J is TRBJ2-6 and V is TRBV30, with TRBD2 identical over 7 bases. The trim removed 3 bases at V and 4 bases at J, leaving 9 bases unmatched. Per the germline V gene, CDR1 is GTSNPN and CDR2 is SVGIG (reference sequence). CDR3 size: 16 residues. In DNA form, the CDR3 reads TGTGCCTGGAGATTCCGACTAGCTTACGGGGCCAACGTCCTGACTTTC. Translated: CAWRFRLAYGANVLTF.

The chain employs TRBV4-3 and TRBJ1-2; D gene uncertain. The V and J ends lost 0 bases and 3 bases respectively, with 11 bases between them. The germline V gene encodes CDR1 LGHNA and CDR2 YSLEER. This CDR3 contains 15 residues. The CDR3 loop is CASSQERPADYGYTF. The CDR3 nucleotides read TGCGCCAGCAGCCAAGAACGGCCGGCAGACTATGGCTACACCTTC.

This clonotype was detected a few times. The CDR3 DNA is TGCAGTGCTGCCTCCGAAAATGGAGTCGTATACGAGCAGTACTTC. Translation gives CSAASENGVVYEQYF. The chain couples TRBV20-1 to TRBJ2-7; no definite D call. The germline CDR1 and CDR2 sequences are DFQATT and SNEGSKA (reference sequence). V shed 5 bases and J shed 4 bases, with 21 bases lying between them. The CDR3 sequence is 15 residues long.

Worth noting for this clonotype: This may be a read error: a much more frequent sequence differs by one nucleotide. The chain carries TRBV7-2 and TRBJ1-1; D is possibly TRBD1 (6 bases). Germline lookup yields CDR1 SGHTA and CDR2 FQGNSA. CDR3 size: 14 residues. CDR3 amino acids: CASSPLTGYTEALF. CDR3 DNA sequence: TGTGCCAGCAGCCCTCTAACAGGGTACACTGAAGCTCTCTTT.

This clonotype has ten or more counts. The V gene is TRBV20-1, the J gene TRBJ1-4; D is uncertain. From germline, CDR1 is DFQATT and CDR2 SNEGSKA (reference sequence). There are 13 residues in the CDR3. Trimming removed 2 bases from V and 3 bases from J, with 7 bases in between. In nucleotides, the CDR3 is TGCAGTGCTAGATCTGGGTCTAATGAAAAACTGTTTTTT. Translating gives CSARSGSNEKLFF.

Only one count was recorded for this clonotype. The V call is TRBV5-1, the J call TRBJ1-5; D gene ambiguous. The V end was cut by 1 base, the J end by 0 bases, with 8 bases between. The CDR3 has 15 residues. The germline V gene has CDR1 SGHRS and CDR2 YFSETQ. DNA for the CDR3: TGCGCCAGCAGCTTGTCGGCCGATAGCAATCAGCCCCAGCATTTT. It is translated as CASSLSADSNQPQHF.

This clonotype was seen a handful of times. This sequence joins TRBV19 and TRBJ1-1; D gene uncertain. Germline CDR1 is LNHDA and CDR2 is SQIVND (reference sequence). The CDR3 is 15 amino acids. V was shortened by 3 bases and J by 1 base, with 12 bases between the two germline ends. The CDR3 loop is CASSIGGGENTEAFF. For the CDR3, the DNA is TGTGCCAGTAGTATCGGCGGTGGGGAGAACACTGAAGCTTTCTTT.

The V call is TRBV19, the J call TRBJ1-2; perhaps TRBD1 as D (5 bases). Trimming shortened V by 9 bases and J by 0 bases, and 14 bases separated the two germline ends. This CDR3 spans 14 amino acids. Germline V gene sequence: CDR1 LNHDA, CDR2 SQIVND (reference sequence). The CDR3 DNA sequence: TGTGCCAGGGAGTGGGGCCAGTCTAACTATGGCTACACCTTC. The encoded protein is CAREWGQSNYGYTF.

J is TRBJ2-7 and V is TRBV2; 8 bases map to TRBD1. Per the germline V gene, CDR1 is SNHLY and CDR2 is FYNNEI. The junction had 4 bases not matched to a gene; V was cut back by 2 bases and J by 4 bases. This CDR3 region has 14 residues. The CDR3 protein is CASSESGGLYEQYF. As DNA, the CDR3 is TGTGCCAGCAGTGAATCAGGGGGCCTTTACGAGCAGTACTTC.

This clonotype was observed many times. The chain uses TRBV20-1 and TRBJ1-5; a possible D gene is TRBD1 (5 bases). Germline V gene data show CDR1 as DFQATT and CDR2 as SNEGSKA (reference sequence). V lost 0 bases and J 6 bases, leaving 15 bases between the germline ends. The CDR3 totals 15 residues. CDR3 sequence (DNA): TGCAGTGCTAGAGATCTCTCGGGGGACGGTCAGCCCCAGCATTTT. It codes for CSARDLSGDGQPQHF.

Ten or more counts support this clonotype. The DNA for the CDR3 is TGTGCCAGCAGCGATTACAGGGGTGTGGATCAAGAGACCCAGTACTTC. Protein sequence: CASSDYRGVDQETQYF. The V call is TRBV7-8, the J call TRBJ2-5, with 7 bases identical to TRBD1. This CDR3 has 16 amino acids. J gave up 2 bases and V 5 bases, and 11 bases lay outside the gene matches. Germline V gene lookup returns CDR1 SGHVS and CDR2 FQNEAQ.

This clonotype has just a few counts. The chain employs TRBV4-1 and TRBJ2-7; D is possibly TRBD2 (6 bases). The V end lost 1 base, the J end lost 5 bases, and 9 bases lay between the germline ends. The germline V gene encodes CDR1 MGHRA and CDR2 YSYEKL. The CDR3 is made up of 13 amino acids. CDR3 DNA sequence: TGCGCCAGCAGCCAAGTTACGGGGGACGAGCAGTACTTC. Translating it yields CASSQVTGDEQYF.

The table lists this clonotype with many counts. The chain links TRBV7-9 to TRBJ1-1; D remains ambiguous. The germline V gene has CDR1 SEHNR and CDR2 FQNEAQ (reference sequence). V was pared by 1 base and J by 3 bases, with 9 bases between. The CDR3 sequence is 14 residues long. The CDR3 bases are TGTGCCAGCAGCTTAGTACCCACGCACACTGAAGCTTTCTTT. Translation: CASSLVPTHTEAFF.